This TCR beta chain derives from a study of control samples from healthy donors and cancer patients. Clones were sequenced by immunoSEQ multiplex PCR, and TCRdb holds only the in-frame ones, with some missing. The sample yields 350,000 to 450,000 clones, around 90% seen once. Germline V gene sequence: CDR1 LNHNV, CDR2 YYDKDF (reference sequence). V dropped 1 base and J dropped 1 base, with 10 bases sitting between them. The CDR3 has 15 amino acids. This clone came up once. The chain is built from TRBV15 and TRBJ2-5, with D perhaps matching TRBD1 (6 bases). The receptor was isolated from a man in his forties with head and neck cancer. Sequencing was performed on PBMCs. The CDR3, as DNA: TGTGCCACCAGCAGAGGGGTAGGGGGCCAAGAGACCCAGTACTTC. It encodes CATSRGVGGQETQYF.